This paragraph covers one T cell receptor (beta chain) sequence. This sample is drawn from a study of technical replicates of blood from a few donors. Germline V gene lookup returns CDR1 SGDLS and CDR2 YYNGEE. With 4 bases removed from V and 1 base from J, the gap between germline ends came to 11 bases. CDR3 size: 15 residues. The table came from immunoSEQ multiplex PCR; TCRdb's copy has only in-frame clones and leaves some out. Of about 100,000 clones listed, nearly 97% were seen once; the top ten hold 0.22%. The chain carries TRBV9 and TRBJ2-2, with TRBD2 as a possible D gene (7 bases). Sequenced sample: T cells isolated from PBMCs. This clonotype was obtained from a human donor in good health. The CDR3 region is CASSPGGLNTGELFF. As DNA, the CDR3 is TGTGCCAGCAGCCCGGGGGGCTTGAACACCGGGGAGCTGTTTTTT.